These 25 T cell receptor beta chains came from one sample sequenced in a study of yellow fever vaccine responses in identical twins. TCRdb reprocessed the RT-PCR reads via MiXCR and lists one record per CDR3 protein. This table has approximately 32,000 distinct CDR3 sequences, more than 50% appearing once. Sample: T cells from blood (PBMCs), unsorted or a sorted subset (not recorded which), taken before or after yellow fever vaccination (not recorded which). The origin of the receptors is a young woman who received the yellow fever vaccine.

This chain joins TRBV10-1 and TRBJ1-1, with 7 bases aligning to TRBD1. CDR3 length: 15 residues. Germline values: CDR1 WNHNN, CDR2 SYGVQD (reference sequence). Trimming removed 0 bases from V and 4 bases from J; junction bases left unmatched: 5. The CDR3 protein is CASSESDRAATEAFF. The CDR3 DNA reads TGCGCCAGCAGTGAGTCTGACAGGGCGGCCACTGAAGCTTTCTTT.

This sequence joins TRBV12-3 or TRBV12-4 and TRBJ1-4, with D uncertain. The V and J ends lost 1 base and 5 bases respectively, with 5 bases between them. CDR3 length: 13 amino acids. CDR3 DNA: TGTGCCAGCAGTTTAGGGGCGAATGAAAAACTGTTTTTT. Translated: CASSLGANEKLFF.

In its sample, this clonotype was seen a few times. The J gene is TRBJ2-7, the V gene TRBV5-4, with 10 positions matching TRBD2. The germline CDR1 and CDR2 sequences are SGHNT and YYREEE (reference sequence). V gave up 1 base and J gave up 2 bases; unmatched junction bases: 6. This CDR3 comprises 16 residues. CDR3 protein: CASSLTSGVLTYEQYV. The CDR3 bases are TGTGCCAGCAGCTTGACTAGCGGGGTCCTTACCTACGAGCAGTACGTC.

This chain connects TRBV2 to TRBJ2-1; TRBD2 is a possible D gene (6 bases). The V gene's germline CDR1 is SNHLY and CDR2 FYNNEI. The CDR3 has 16 amino acids. Trimming stripped 10 bases from V and 0 bases from J, with 19 bases between. This CDR3 is CANPPGVGGSYNEQFF. CDR3 nucleotides: TGTGCCAACCCCCCCGGGGTGGGGGGCTCCTACAATGAGCAGTTCTTC.

The genes are TRBV6-8 and TRBJ1-2; perhaps TRBD1 as D (5 bases). The CDR3 has 17 residues. Looked up from germline, CDR1 is MNHGY and CDR2 is SAAAGT. The ends were cut back, 2 bases at V and 1 base at J, with 17 bases in the middle. As DNA, the CDR3 is TGTGCCAGCAGTTACCGAAGGACACCCACCCTTAACTATGGCTACACCTTC. Encoded protein: CASSYRRTPTLNYGYTF.

The chain employs TRBV11-3 and TRBJ2-2, with D unresolved. Germline loops: CDR1 SGHNT, CDR2 YENEEA. The CDR3 has 14 residues. Trimming pared 1 base from V and 2 bases from J, leaving 5 bases between. CDR3 region: CASSLGLNTGELFF. The CDR3, as DNA: TGTGCCAGCAGCTTAGGACTCAACACCGGGGAGCTGTTTTTT. Supplemented by reference TRBV11-3 and TRBJ2-2, the full variable domain reads EAGVVQSPRYKIIEKKQPVAFWCNPISGHNTLYWYLQNLGQGPELLIRYENEEAVDDSQLPKDRFSAERLKGVDSTLKIQPAELGDSAVYLCASSLGLNTGELFFGEGSRLTVL.

The V and J genes are TRBV13 and TRBJ2-5; 9 bases are shared with TRBD2. After removal of 3 bases from V and 5 bases from J, the junction contained 4 bases not matched to a gene. Per germline, CDR1 PRHDT and CDR2 FYEKMQ (reference sequence). The CDR3 length is 14 residues. CDR3 residues: CASSFAGGAETQYF. CDR3 nucleotide sequence: TGTGCCAGCAGCTTTGCGGGAGGGGCGGAGACCCAGTACTTC.

In DNA form, the CDR3 reads TGTGCCAGCTCACGGACTAGCGGGAGTTCAGATACGCAGTATTTT. It is translated as CASSRTSGSSDTQYF. V and J are TRBV18 and TRBJ2-3; 13 bases fit TRBD2. J was trimmed by 4 bases and V by 4 bases; bases with no gene match: 2. This CDR3 contains 15 residues. Germline loops: CDR1 KGHSH, CDR2 LQKENI.

The chain is built from TRBV20-1 and TRBJ1-5, with D hard to call. Germline-derived CDR1 and CDR2 are DFQATT and SNEGSKA (reference sequence). Deletions cut 3 bases from V and 2 bases from J, with 8 bases between. The CDR3 has 13 residues. CDR3 DNA sequence: TGCAGTGCTAGTATGTGGGGCAATCAGCCCCAGCATTTT. Residues: CSASMWGNQPQHF.

This clonotype was observed a few times. This chain joins TRBV2 and TRBJ2-1, with 8 nucleotides matching TRBD1. This CDR3 has 15 amino acids. Germline CDR1 reads SNHLY; CDR2 reads FYNNEI. The V and J ends lost 6 bases and 5 bases, in that order; junction bases with no gene match: 9. The CDR3 here is CASRGAGTGNNEQFF. The DNA of the CDR3 is TGTGCCAGCAGGGGAGCCGGGACAGGTAACAATGAGCAGTTCTTC.

The chain employs TRBV11-1 and TRBJ2-7; D call uncertain. V dropped 0 bases and J dropped 0 bases, with 9 bases sitting between them. This CDR3 comprises 15 residues. Looked up from germline, CDR1 is SGHAT and CDR2 is FQDESV (reference sequence). The CDR3 loop reads CASSLASWVSYEQYV. CDR3 nucleotides: TGTGCCAGCAGCTTAGCTAGTTGGGTCTCCTACGAGCAGTACGTC.

The chain combines TRBV11-3 with TRBJ2-2, with TRBD2 matching 7 bases. V lost 4 bases and J lost 5; bases outside the gene matches: 13. The CDR3 spans 17 residues. Per the germline V gene, CDR1 is SGHNT and CDR2 is YENEEA. This CDR3 is CASSSSKTSKSTGELFF. As DNA, the CDR3 is TGTGCCAGCAGCTCCTCGAAGACTAGCAAAAGTACCGGGGAGCTGTTTTTT.

The chain is built from TRBV28 and TRBJ1-2; 8 positions agree with TRBD1. The V segment lost 6 bases and the J segment 0 bases; nucleotides outside the gene matches: 6. CDR1 MDHEN and CDR2 SYDVKM come from the germline V gene. This CDR3 region has 15 residues. CDR3 in amino acids: CASRTDRDPNYGYTF. In DNA form, the CDR3 reads TGTGCCAGCAGGACGGACAGGGACCCTAACTATGGCTACACCTTC.

This sequence joins TRBV20-1 and TRBJ2-1; D not resolved. Per the germline V gene, CDR1 is DFQATT and CDR2 is SNEGSKA (reference sequence). The CDR3 loop spans 12 amino acids. V was pared by 6 bases and J by 4 bases, with 10 bases between. The CDR3 sequence: CSAKDHYNEQFF. The CDR3 nucleotides are TGCAGTGCCAAGGACCATTACAATGAGCAGTTCTTC.

The DNA of the CDR3 is TGTGCCAGCAGTTCCACGAGTGAGCAGTTCTTC. Residues: CASSSTSEQFF. The chain combines TRBV7-6 with TRBJ2-1; D is undetermined. V was pared by 6 bases and J by 9 bases, with 9 bases between. The germline V gene has CDR1 SGHVS and CDR2 FNYEAQ. The CDR3 extends over 11 amino acids. Full variable domain (outside the CDR3, taken from reference TRBV7-6 and TRBJ2-1): GAGVSQSPRYKVTKRGQDVALRCDPISGHVSLYWYRQALGQGPEFLTYFNYEAQQDKSGLPNDRFSAERPEGSISTLTIQRTEQRDSAMYRCASSSTSEQFFGPGTRLTVL.

The gene calls are TRBV6-2 or TRBV6-3 and TRBJ2-3, with TRBD1 identical over 7 bases. With V trimmed by 2 bases and J by 1 base, 6 bases remained unmatched. The CDR3 length is 16 residues. Germline CDR1 reads MNHEY; CDR2 reads SVGEGT. The CDR3 reads CASSYAGTVGTDTQYF. In nucleotides, the CDR3 is TGTGCCAGCAGTTACGCCGGGACAGTGGGCACAGATACGCAGTATTTT.

This chain joins TRBV6-2 or TRBV6-3 and TRBJ2-7; the D gene could be TRBD1 or TRBD2 (6 bases each). The germline CDR1 and CDR2 sequences are MNHEY and SVGEGT. V was trimmed by 2 bases and J by 0 bases, leaving 14 bases between them. The length of the CDR3 is 16 residues. The CDR3 spells CASSYVGGSLSYEQYV. In nucleotides, the CDR3 is TGTGCCAGCAGTTACGTGGGGGGCTCCCTCTCCTACGAGCAGTACGTC.

The genes are TRBV19 and TRBJ2-1; 9 bases line up with TRBD1. This CDR3 is 15 amino acids long. Germline CDR1 is LNHDA and CDR2 is SQIVND (reference sequence). V lost 5 bases, J lost 9 bases, and 11 bases stayed unmatched. DNA for the CDR3: TGTGCCAGTAGTCGCACCGGGACAGGGATGAGTGAGCAGTTCTTC. Protein: CASSRTGTGMSEQFF. The complete variable domain, with remaining parts taken from reference TRBV19 and TRBJ2-1, reads DGGITQSPKYLFRKEGQNVTLSCEQNLNHDAMYWYRQDPGQGLRLIYYSQIVNDFQKGDIAEGYSVSREKKESFPLTVTSAQKNPTAFYLCASSRTGTGMSEQFFGPGTRLTVL.

This chain uses TRBV3-1 with TRBJ1-2; D not certain. CDR3 length: 13 amino acids. Per the germline V gene, CDR1 is LGHDT and CDR2 is YNNKEL (reference sequence). Between the trimmed V and J ends, which lost 2 bases and 8 bases, there was a span of 12 bases. The CDR3 protein is CASSQFLGWGYTF. The CDR3 DNA sequence: TGTGCCAGCAGCCAATTTTTGGGCTGGGGCTACACCTTC.

This clonotype was counted between two and nine times. The rearrangement joins TRBV11-2 to TRBJ1-1; no definite D call. Germline values: CDR1 SGHAT, CDR2 FQNNGV. The CDR3 has 12 amino acids. Trimming took off 0 bases at V and 4 bases at J, with 3 bases between the two ends. In DNA form, the CDR3 reads TGTGCCAGCAGCTTAGATATCACTGAAGCTTTCTTT. Translating gives CASSLDITEAFF.

The chain is built from TRBV23-1 and TRBJ2-3; D is perhaps TRBD1 (6 bases). TRBV23-1 is annotated as an ORF whose role is uncertain. V shed 6 bases and J shed 0 bases, with 22 bases lying between them. The CDR3 is 18 amino acids. CDR3 coding DNA: TGCGCCAGCAGCCCACTCGACACGGGACATTACAGCACAGATACGCAGTATTTT. This gives the protein CASSPLDTGHYSTDTQYF.

The rearrangement joins TRBV2 to TRBJ2-7; the D is unclear. The CDR3 contains 14 residues. CDR1 is SNHLY and CDR2 is FYNNEI in the germline V gene. Deletions cut 3 bases from V and 3 bases from J, with 12 bases between. CDR3 protein: CASSETEADYEQYV. The DNA for the CDR3 is TGTGCCAGCAGTGAGACTGAGGCAGACTACGAGCAGTACGTC.

The chain uses TRBV25-1 and TRBJ2-1, with 9 bases identical to TRBD2. Germline CDR1 and CDR2: MGHDK and SYGVNS. V dropped 3 bases and J dropped 3; count of bases not matched to a gene: 9. This CDR3 is built from 17 residues. In DNA form, the CDR3 reads TGTGCCAGCAGTGATGCGTCTAGCGGGGCCTACTACAATGAGCAGTTCTTC. Its protein product is CASSDASSGAYYNEQFF.

This clonotype was seen a few times. CDR3 in amino acids: CSVADRANTDTQYF. The CDR3 DNA is TGCAGCGTGGCGGACAGAGCCAACACAGATACGCAGTATTTT. This rearrangement joins TRBV29-1 to TRBJ2-3; TRBD1 is a possible D gene (6 bases). CDR1 is SQVTM and CDR2 is ANQGSEA in the germline V gene. CDR3 length equals 14 residues. With 6 bases removed from V and 2 bases from J, the gap between germline ends came to 15 bases.

This sequence joins TRBV25-1 and TRBJ2-1; 9 bases align to TRBD1. Unmatched junction bases numbered 4, after V lost 4 bases and J lost 0 bases. The CDR3 extends over 16 amino acids. The germline CDR1 and CDR2 sequences are MGHDK and SYGVNS. This CDR3 reads CASSGQGVSSYNEQFF. DNA of the CDR3: TGTGCCAGCAGTGGACAGGGGGTCAGCTCCTACAATGAGCAGTTCTTC.